Listed below are T cell receptor beta chains from one sample, sequenced in a study of blood T cells in healthy people across ages. Each CDR3 protein is one row after TCRdb ran MiXCR on the 5' RACE reads. The repertoire includes about 1.4 million distinct CDR3 sequences, approximately 59% of them detected once, and about 6.7% sits in the top ten. Source material: blood. These receptors were collected from a man between 18 and 35 years old in good health. The CDR3 runs from the conserved cysteine through the conserved F or W. D genes are given only for firm matches. For some rows the clone size is stated as once, few or many, or as a class when expanded; others skip it.

size	V	D	J	CDR3	DNA
NA	TRBV5-1	NA	TRBJ1-1	CASSLRTQATEAFF	TGCGCCAGCAGCCTGAGGACCCAGGCCACAGAAGCTTTCTTT
NA	TRBV20-1	NA	TRBJ2-5	CSVETWTFQYETQYF	TGCAGTGTCGAGACCTGGACGTTTCAATACGAGACCCAGTACTTC
NA	TRBV6-1	TRBD1	TRBJ1-2	CASSEDRLPTYGYTF	TGTGCCAGCAGTGAGGACAGGCTCCCAACCTATGGCTACACCTTC
NA	TRBV5-1	NA	TRBJ2-3	CASRGGEARTDAQYF	TGCGCCAGCAGGGGGGGAGAGGCCCGCACAGATGCGCAGTATTTT
once	TRBV28	TRBD2	TRBJ2-1	CASRNPSGGSPYNEQFF	TGTGCCAGCAGAAACCCCTCGGGGGGGAGCCCCTACAATGAGCAGTTCTTC
NA	TRBV20-1	TRBD2	TRBJ2-7	CSARELSGPRVYF	TGCAGTGCTAGAGAGCTTAGCGGGCCTCGGGTGTACTTC
NA	TRBV7-9	NA	TRBJ2-4	CASSLVTGNGTNIQYF	TGTGCCAGCAGCTTAGTGACAGGCAATGGCACAAACATTCAGTACTTC
NA	TRBV5-1	NA	TRBJ2-7	CASSLRGQGPSLSYEQYF	TGCGCCAGCAGCTTGAGGGGACAAGGCCCTTCTCTCTCCTACGAGCAGTACTTC
NA	TRBV18	NA	TRBJ2-1	CASSPVYSEQFF	TGTGCCAGCTCACCAGTCTACAGTGAGCAGTTCTTC
NA	TRBV7-2	NA	TRBJ2-3	CASSLGGDPSTDTQYF	TGTGCCAGCAGCTTGGGCGGAGACCCTAGCACAGATACGCAGTATTTT
NA	TRBV7-2	NA	TRBJ2-2	CASSHDFLIPGELFF	TGTGCCAGCAGCCACGACTTCCTCATACCGGGGGAGCTGTTTTTT
NA	TRBV11-2	NA	TRBJ1-6	CASSLSPRGSDNSPLHF	TGTGCCAGCAGCCTCAGCCCTCGGGGTTCGGACAATTCACCCCTCCACTTT
NA	TRBV3-1	TRBD1	TRBJ1-2	CASSRGQGYYGYTF	TGTGCCAGCAGCCGGGGACAGGGCTACTATGGCTACACCTTC
NA	TRBV3-1	NA	TRBJ1-2	CASSQAGTTPFQDGYTF	TGTGCCAGCAGCCAAGCCGGGACCACCCCCTTCCAGGATGGCTACACCTTC
NA	TRBV28	NA	TRBJ1-2	CASSPGQPFYGYTF	TGTGCCAGTTCCCCGGGACAACCATTCTATGGCTACACCTTC